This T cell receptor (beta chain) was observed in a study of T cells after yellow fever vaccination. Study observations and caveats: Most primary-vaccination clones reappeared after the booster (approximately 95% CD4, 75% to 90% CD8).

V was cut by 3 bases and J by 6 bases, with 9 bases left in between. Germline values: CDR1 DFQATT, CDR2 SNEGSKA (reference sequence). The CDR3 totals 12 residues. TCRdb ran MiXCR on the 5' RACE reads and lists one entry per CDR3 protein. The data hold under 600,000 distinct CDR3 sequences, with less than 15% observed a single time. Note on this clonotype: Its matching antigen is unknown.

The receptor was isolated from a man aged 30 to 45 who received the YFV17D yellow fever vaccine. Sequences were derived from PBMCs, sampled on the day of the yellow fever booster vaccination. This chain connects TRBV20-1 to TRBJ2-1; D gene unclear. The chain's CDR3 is CSASRDFNEQFF. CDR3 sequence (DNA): TGCAGTGCTAGTAGAGATTTCAATGAGCAGTTCTTC.